These T cell receptor beta chains were read from a single sample in a study of human T cells and chemical hapten exposure. One entry per CDR3 protein results from TCRdb running MiXCR on the RACE reads. Found here are 35,000 to 50,000 distinct CDR3 sequences, roughly 4% of them singletons; the top ten hold about 1.6%. Sample: whole blood. The receptors come from a female donor in good health. Some clones in this sample may be carry-over from other donors' samples. CDR3s include the opening cysteine and the closing phenylalanine or tryptophan. D genes are given only for firm matches. Clone size, where shown, is once, few, many, or a class for clones that have expanded.

V: TRBV20-1
size: many
J: TRBJ2-7
D: TRBD2
DNA: TGCAGTGCTAGGCCCGCCGGCGGGGGTACCCCCTACGAGCAGTACTTC
CDR3: CSARPAGGGTPYEQYF

V: TRBV20-1
size: many
J: TRBJ2-2
D: TRBD2
DNA: TGCAGTGCTAGAGATCTGGCGGGGGGGCACACCGGGGAGCTGTTTTTT
CDR3: CSARDLAGGHTGELFF

V: TRBV13
size: -
J: TRBJ1-2
D: TRBD1
DNA: TGTGCCAGCAGCACTGGACAGGGCCTTCGTGGCGACACCTTC
CDR3: CASSTGQGLRGDTF

V: TRBV3-1
size: many
J: TRBJ2-3
D: -
DNA: TGTGCCAGCAGCACTGGGACTCTTCCGACAGATACGCAGTATTTT
CDR3: CASSTGTLPTDTQYF

V: TRBV20-1
size: many
J: TRBJ1-5
D: -
DNA: TGCAGTGCTAGGCACAGGGCCAATCAGCCCCAGCATTTT
CDR3: CSARHRANQPQHF

V: TRBV1
size: many
J: TRBJ2-6
D: -
DNA: TGCACCGTCTTAATGACAGGTGGGGGGGGCACGGAAGGGGCCAACGTCCTGACTTTC
CDR3: CTVLMTGGGGTEGANVLTF

V: TRBV7-9
size: many
J: TRBJ2-7
D: -
DNA: TGTGCCAGCAGTTTGCTCCAGGACGAGCAGTACTTC
CDR3: CASSLLQDEQYF

V: TRBV11-2
size: many
J: TRBJ2-7
D: -
DNA: TGTGCCAGCAGCCGCCGAGGCCAAATCTACGAGCAGTACTTC
CDR3: CASSRRGQIYEQYF

V: TRBV4-2
size: many
J: TRBJ2-3
D: -
DNA: TGTGCCAGCAGCCAACGACTAGACCCAGCCACAGATACGCAGTATTTT
CDR3: CASSQRLDPATDTQYF

V: TRBV3-1
size: few
J: TRBJ1-2
D: -
DNA: TGTGCCAGCAGCCAAGATTCCGAGACGGGGAGGGCTGGCTACACCTTC
CDR3: CASSQDSETGRAGYTF